Listed below are T cell receptor beta chains from one sample, sequenced in a study of blood T cell repertoires in COVID-19. TCRdb's copy holds only in-frame clones and misses some; the assay was immunoSEQ multiplex PCR. The sample includes around 340,000 clones, more than 70% seen only once; the top ten take 2.5% to 3.5%. The specimen sequenced was peripheral blood. The receptors shown here come from a man between 25 and 39 years old with active or convalescent COVID-19. Both conserved end residues are part of each CDR3. A D gene is named only where the DNA matches it firmly. Some rows have no size entry. The others give once, few or many, or a class for an expanded clone.

CDR3 | DNA | J | size | D | V
CASSLAGIGEKLFF | TGTGCCAGCAGCTTGGCAGGTATTGGAGAAAAACTGTTTTTT | TRBJ1-4 | . | . | TRBV11-3
CASSAVLGVGGTDTQYF | TGTGCCAGCAGCGCGGTCTTAGGGGTAGGGGGCACAGATACGCAGTATTTT | TRBJ2-3 | few | . | TRBV9
CASSQETGLNEKLFF | TGTGCCAGCAGCCAAGAGACGGGACTTAATGAAAAACTGTTTTTT | TRBJ1-4 | . | . | TRBV3-1/TRBV3-2
CAGSGGGSYNEQFF | TGTGCCGGATCCGGCGGGGGCTCCTACAATGAGCAGTTCTTC | TRBJ2-1 | . | TRBD2 | TRBV5-6
CASSLGTGGTEAFF | TGTGCCAGCAGCTTGGGGACAGGGGGAACTGAAGCTTTCTTT | TRBJ1-1 | . | TRBD1 | TRBV5-8
CASSWSTSGGAPWETQYF | TGTGCCAGCAGCTGGTCGACTAGCGGGGGGGCCCCTTGGGAGACCCAGTACTTC | TRBJ2-5 | . | TRBD2 | TRBV7-8
CASSPGLVLTYGYTF | TGCGCCAGCAGCCCTGGACTGGTGTTGACCTATGGCTACACCTTC | TRBJ1-2 | . | . | TRBV4-3
CASRGTSDNEQFF | TGTGCCAGCAGGGGGACTAGCGACAATGAGCAGTTCTTC | TRBJ2-1 | few | TRBD2 | TRBV6-6
CASSRGLAGTNEQFF | TGTGCCAGCAGCCGCGGACTAGCGGGGACGAATGAGCAGTTCTTC | TRBJ2-1 | . | TRBD2 | TRBV7-2
CAISEGGTGIYNEQFF | TGTGCCATCAGTGAGGGCGGGACAGGAATTTACAATGAGCAGTTCTTC | TRBJ2-1 | . | TRBD1 | TRBV10-3
CASTWEGRQFF | TGTGCCAGTACGTGGGAGGGGAGGCAGTTCTTC | TRBJ2-1 | . | TRBD2 | TRBV7-2
CASSEGTSAFNEQFF | TGTGCCAGCAGTGAAGGGACTAGCGCCTTCAATGAGCAGTTCTTC | TRBJ2-1 | . | TRBD2 | TRBV6-1
CASSSGTDFGGNTIYF | TGTGCCAGCAGCTCCGGGACAGACTTTGGGGGAAACACCATATATTTT | TRBJ1-3 | once | TRBD1 | TRBV5-4
CASSQEGGYEQYF | TGCGCCAGCAGCCAAGAAGGAGGCTACGAGCAGTACTTC | TRBJ2-7 | . | . | TRBV4-1
CASSLDATGSGTQYF | TGTGCCAGCAGCTTAGACGCGACAGGTTCGGGGACCCAGTACTTC | TRBJ2-5 | . | . | TRBV11-3
CASSHQSRGEAKNIQYF | TGTGCCAGCAGCCACCAATCCCGGGGGGAGGCCAAAAACATTCAGTACTTC | TRBJ2-4 | . | TRBD2 | TRBV4-2
CASSPPKQTIQEQFF | TGTGCCAGCAGCCCCCCTAAGCAGACTATCCAAGAGCAGTTCTTC | TRBJ2-1 | . | . | TRBV9
CASRRSSGSSYEQYF | TGTGCCAGCAGACGCTCTAGCGGCTCCTCCTACGAGCAGTACTTC | TRBJ2-7 | . | TRBD2 | TRBV11-2
CSARDLAWQYF | TGCAGTGCTAGAGATTTGGCCTGGCAGTACTTC | TRBJ2-7 | . | . | TRBV20-1
CASSFGTDNYGYTF | TGTGCCAGCAGCTTCGGGACAGACAACTATGGCTACACCTTC | TRBJ1-2 | . | TRBD1 | TRBV5-4
CASSIRGGQPQHF | TGTGCCAGTAGTATCCGCGGGGGGCAGCCCCAGCATTTT | TRBJ1-5 | . | . | TRBV19
CASGGLGNQPQHF | TGTGCCAGCGGGGGTTTAGGGAATCAGCCCCAGCATTTT | TRBJ1-5 | few | . | TRBV19
CASSPGGTTNYGYTF | TGTGCCAGCAGCCCGGGGGGGACCACTAACTATGGCTACACCTTC | TRBJ1-2 | . | . | TRBV28
CASSSSRGSGYTF | TGCGCCAGCAGCTCCTCTAGGGGGAGCGGCTACACCTTC | TRBJ1-2 | . | . | TRBV5-1